This record covers a single T cell receptor beta chain. The CDR3 runs to 13 residues. The junction had 2 bases not matched to a gene; V was cut back by 8 bases and J by 6 bases. The V gene's germline CDR1 is SNHLY and CDR2 FYNNEI. This entry comes from a study of blood T cell repertoires in COVID-19. Individuals aged roughly 18 to 95 years were recruited from 24 US areas. In assigning cohorts, the study relied on participant-reported clinical history. Recovery meant two consecutive negative NP/OP PCR tests, professional clearance, or resolved symptoms. Generated by immunoSEQ multiplex PCR, the TCRdb table keeps only in-frame clones and is missing some. The repertoire holds 110,000 to 150,000 clones, around four fifths seen once, with less than 7.5% in the top ten.

The chain employs TRBV2 and TRBJ2-2; the match to TRBD1 covers 11 bases. This sequence originates from a woman between 50 and 59 years old who had recovered from COVID-19. The sample consisted of PBMCs or T cells enriched from blood (not recorded which). CDR3 amino acids: CASEGQGAGELFF. CDR3 bases: TGTGCCAGCGAGGGACAGGGGGCCGGGGAGCTGTTTTTT.